One sample yielded the 32 T cell receptor beta chains listed below, sequenced in a study of identical twins. MiXCR was run by TCRdb on the 5' RACE reads, yielding one entry per CDR3 protein. The table shows approximately 600,000 distinct CDR3 sequences, with 9.6% occurring only once. A further study also used this sample, focusing on yellow fever vaccine responses in identical twins.

Input material: PBMCs. The receptors were gathered from a woman aged 18 to 35 in good health.

This sequence joins TRBV5-6 and TRBJ1-5; no definite D call. V was pared by 0 bases and J by 3 bases, with 7 bases between. CDR1 is SGHDT, CDR2 YYEEEE, per germline. CDR3 size: 14 residues. CDR3 protein: CASSLGVFNQPQHF. The CDR3 bases are TGTGCCAGCAGCTTGGGGGTCTTCAATCAGCCCCAGCATTTT.

This clonotype was seen at least ten times. J is TRBJ2-5 and V is TRBV7-2, with 8 nucleotides matching TRBD1. The germline V gene encodes CDR1 SGHTA and CDR2 FQGNSA. Unmatched junction bases numbered 9, after V lost 5 bases and J lost 7 bases. This CDR3 spans 14 amino acids. CDR3 coding DNA: TGTGCCAGCAGCCTACCGACAGGGGAAGGGACCCAGTACTTC. It encodes CASSLPTGEGTQYF.

The chain couples TRBV7-8 to TRBJ2-7; D call uncertain. V lost 4 bases to trimming and J lost 3 bases, with 13 bases between them. The CDR3 runs 14 residues. Germline CDR1 is SGHVS and CDR2 is FQNEAQ. Here the CDR3 reads CASSSRRFGYEQYF. The CDR3 bases are TGTGCCAGCAGCTCCCGTCGGTTCGGCTACGAGCAGTACTTC.

This clonotype was recorded many times. The chain combines TRBV12-3 or TRBV12-4 with TRBJ1-2; D not resolved. Trimming pared 3 bases from V and 8 bases from J, leaving 13 bases between. This CDR3 is built from 13 residues. CDR3 amino acids: CASSFKGHSGYTF. The CDR3 DNA is TGTGCCAGCAGTTTTAAGGGCCATAGCGGCTACACCTTC.

This clonotype has ten or more counts. V gene TRBV7-9 combines with J gene TRBJ2-5, with TRBD2 matching over 11 bases. Germline V lookup: CDR1 SEHNR, CDR2 FQNEAQ (reference sequence). The CDR3 contains 16 residues. Trimming took 5 bases from V and 4 from J; bases not matched to a gene: 9. CDR3 in DNA: TGTGCCAGCAGCCAAAGACTAGCGGGGCGAACAGAGACCCAGTACTTC. Translating gives CASSQRLAGRTETQYF.

The table lists this clonotype with a few counts. Here the CDR3 DNA reads TGCAGCTCCCGGGTGTCGAGCGGGAACACTGAAGCTTTCTTT. This sequence encodes CSSRVSSGNTEAFF. The rearrangement uses TRBV29-1 and TRBJ1-1; D is undetermined. V gave up 8 bases and J gave up 1 base, with 17 bases separating them. CDR3 length: 14 amino acids. Germline CDR1 is SQVTM and CDR2 is ANQGSEA. Variable domain in full (rest from reference TRBV29-1 and TRBJ1-1): SAVISQKPSRDICQRGTSLTIQCQVDSQVTMMFWYRQQPGQSLTLIATANQGSEATYESGFVIDKFPISRPNLTFSTLTVSNMSPEDSSIYLCSSRVSSGNTEAFFGQGTRLTVV.

This clonotype was detected a few times. The genes are TRBV11-2 and TRBJ2-3; 12 nucleotides align to TRBD2. With V trimmed by 1 base and J by 4 bases, 9 bases remained unmatched. CDR1 and CDR2 from the germline V gene are SGHAT and FQNNGV. CDR3 size: 18 residues. In nucleotides, the CDR3 is TGTGCCAGCAGCTTAGTAGTGGCTAGCGGGAGGGAAGCAGATACGCAGTATTTT. It encodes CASSLVVASGREADTQYF. The full variable domain, rest sourced from reference TRBV11-2 and TRBJ2-3, is EAGVAQSPRYKIIEKRQSVAFWCNPISGHATLYWYQQILGQGPKLLIQFQNNGVVDDSQLPKDRFSAERLKGVDSTLKIQPAKLEDSAVYLCASSLVVASGREADTQYFGPGTRLTVL.

V and J are TRBV27 and TRBJ2-3; perhaps TRBD2 as D (5 bases). Trimming took off 5 bases at V and 6 bases at J, with 6 bases between the two ends. CDR3 length equals 11 residues. The V gene's germline CDR1 is MNHEY and CDR2 SMNVEV (reference sequence). The CDR3 nucleotides are TGTGCCAGCAGTCGGAGGGATACGCAGTATTTT. Translating gives CASSRRDTQYF.

This clonotype appeared a few times. The germline gene is not matched at one end of the junction; a read error may be the cause. The V gene is TRBV12-3 or TRBV12-4, the J gene TRBJ2-6; D may match TRBD1 or TRBD2 (5 bases each). CDR3 size: 18 residues. CDR3 in DNA: TGTGCCTGCAGTCAAAACAAATTGGGGGAGTCTGGGGCCAACGTCCTGACTTTC. Translating it yields CACSQNKLGESGANVLTF.

This clonotype was counted at least ten times. The chain has TRBV3-1 and TRBJ1-1; D ambiguous. This CDR3 region has 13 residues. V shed 1 base and J shed 3 bases, with 6 bases lying between them. CDR1 is LGHDT, CDR2 YNNKEL, per germline (reference sequence). DNA of the CDR3: TGTGCCAGCAGCCAAGGGCGAGACACTGAAGCTTTCTTT. Protein sequence: CASSQGRDTEAFF.

This CDR3 is CSASKLAFYEQYF. DNA of the CDR3: TGCAGTGCTAGTAAACTAGCCTTTTACGAGCAGTACTTC. The V call is TRBV20-1, the J call TRBJ2-7, with TRBD2 as a possible D gene (6 bases). With 3 bases removed from V and 4 bases from J, the gap between germline ends came to 13 bases. Germline lookup yields CDR1 DFQATT and CDR2 SNEGSKA (reference sequence). CDR3 length: 13 residues.

V and J are TRBV7-9 and TRBJ2-7; 8 bases line up with TRBD1. The J segment lost 6 bases and the V segment lost 0 bases, leaving 10 bases of the junction unmatched. CDR1 is SEHNR and CDR2 is FQNEAQ in the germline V gene (reference sequence). The CDR3 spans 16 residues. The CDR3 region is CASSLASGRGLGEQYF. CDR3 DNA sequence: TGTGCCAGCAGCTTAGCTAGTGGCAGGGGGCTCGGCGAGCAGTACTTC.

The CDR3 DNA reads as TGTGCCAGCGGGAGGAAGATTCGGGAAGGCGAGCAGTACTTC. It is translated as CASGRKIREGEQYF. V and J are TRBV2 and TRBJ2-7, with a possible D match to TRBD2 (6 bases). V shed 8 bases and J shed 6 bases, with 20 bases lying between them. Per germline, CDR1 SNHLY and CDR2 FYNNEI. The CDR3 has 14 amino acids.

This clonotype was observed many times. The rearrangement joins TRBV27 to TRBJ2-4; 14 nucleotides agree with TRBD2. Per germline, CDR1 MNHEY and CDR2 SMNVEV (reference sequence). The CDR3 is made up of 19 amino acids. V shed 5 bases and J 0 bases; nucleotides not matched to a gene: 9. CDR3 DNA: TGTGCCAGCAGTACGACTAGCGGGGGGGCAGTGAGAGCCAAAAACATTCAGTACTTC. This encodes CASSTTSGGAVRAKNIQYF.

As regards this clonotype: An end of the junction does not agree with germline; a read error may underlie this. The rearrangement uses TRBV7-9 and TRBJ2-1, with TRBD2 matching 9 bases. This CDR3 is 12 amino acids long. CDR1 and CDR2 from the germline V gene are SEHNR and FQNEAQ (reference sequence). CDR3 amino acids: CASSLSGTSCLF. The CDR3, as DNA: TGTGCCAGCAGCTTATCCGGGACTAGCTGTCTCTTC.

This clonotype was seen a handful of times. The chain combines TRBV6-5 with TRBJ1-2; perhaps TRBD1 as D (6 bases). The germline V gene encodes CDR1 MNHEY and CDR2 SVGAGI. This CDR3 has 14 residues. The ends were cut back, 2 bases at V and 8 bases at J, with 15 bases in the middle. The CDR3 here is CASSYPRQEEGYTF. The DNA for the CDR3 is TGTGCCAGCAGTTACCCGAGACAGGAGGAGGGCTACACCTTC.

This clonotype was seen many times. J is TRBJ1-4 and V is TRBV29-1; D ambiguous. Trimming stripped 6 bases from V and 4 bases from J, with 9 bases between. CDR3 size: 12 residues. From germline, CDR1 is SQVTM and CDR2 ANQGSEA. The CDR3 reads CSVTGNNEKLFF. For the CDR3, the DNA is TGCAGCGTGACGGGGAATAATGAAAAACTGTTTTTT.

This clonotype was found many times. This chain connects TRBV29-1 to TRBJ2-7; possibly TRBD1 or TRBD2 for D (5 bases each). The CDR3 spans 14 residues. The V end lost 7 bases, the J end lost 5 bases, and 21 bases lay between the germline ends. The V gene's germline CDR1 is SQVTM and CDR2 ANQGSEA. The CDR3 DNA reads as TGCAGCGCCCGATACGGGGCAGGGTCCCACGAGCAGTACTTC. Amino acids: CSARYGAGSHEQYF.

This clonotype was picked up a small number of times. The CDR3 DNA sequence: TGCAGTGCTAGCCGGGAGGGTCCCGGGGAGCTGTTTTTT. Its translation: CSASREGPGELFF. This chain connects TRBV20-1 to TRBJ2-2; 8 bases are a match to TRBD2. CDR1 and CDR2 (germline): DFQATT, SNEGSKA (reference sequence). This CDR3 is built from 13 residues. Trimming removed 3 bases from V and 6 bases from J; junction bases left unmatched: 3.

This clonotype was picked up a small number of times. The chain uses TRBV25-1 and TRBJ2-7, with D uncertain. Trimming took 0 bases from V and 1 from J, leaving 7 bases between them. Germline V gene lookup returns CDR1 MGHDK and CDR2 SYGVNS. This CDR3 has 14 amino acids. The CDR3 sequence: CASSEYIQSYEQYF. The CDR3 DNA follows: TGTGCCAGCAGTGAATATATCCAGTCCTACGAGCAGTACTTC.

This clonotype has a handful of counts. V and J are TRBV3-1 and TRBJ2-5; no definite D call. The germline CDR1 and CDR2 sequences are LGHDT and YNNKEL (reference sequence). V lost 1 base and J lost 1, with 7 bases in between. The CDR3 spans 14 residues. The CDR3, as DNA: TGTGCCAGCAGCCAAGCACGGCCCCAAGAGACCCAGTACTTC. Protein product: CASSQARPQETQYF.

This clonotype has ten or more counts. V usage is TRBV20-1 and J usage is TRBJ2-3; 8 bases align to TRBD2. Germline V gene data show CDR1 as DFQATT and CDR2 as SNEGSKA (reference sequence). J gave up 2 bases and V 6 bases, and 7 bases lay outside the gene matches. The CDR3 loop spans 14 amino acids. Written as DNA, the CDR3 is TGCAGTGCGCCCAATAGCGGGAACACAGATACGCAGTATTTT. It encodes CSAPNSGNTDTQYF.

This clonotype showed up just a few times. This sequence joins TRBV10-2 and TRBJ2-2; D may correspond to TRBD1 or TRBD2 (5 bases each). The V and J ends lost 6 bases and 8 bases respectively, with 19 bases between them. The CDR3 runs to 15 residues. Germline lookup yields CDR1 WSHSY and CDR2 SAAADI. As DNA, the CDR3 is TGCGCCAGCAGCACCGGGACGGTAGGATCGGGGGAGCTGTTTTTT. Protein: CASSTGTVGSGELFF.

This clonotype was observed a few times. This chain connects TRBV20-1 to TRBJ2-2; possibly TRBD1 for D (6 bases). Trimming stripped 4 bases from V and 3 bases from J, with 9 bases between. Germline CDR1 and CDR2: DFQATT and SNEGSKA (reference sequence). The length of the CDR3 is 13 residues. CDR3 in amino acids: CSAIRTDTGELFF. The CDR3 DNA reads as TGCAGTGCTATTCGGACAGACACCGGGGAGCTGTTTTTT.

This clonotype was counted a few times. This chain connects TRBV20-1 to TRBJ2-1, with TRBD2 identical over 8 bases. Trimming cost V 0 bases and J 6 bases; bases outside gene matches: 7. This CDR3 has 15 amino acids. From germline, CDR1 is DFQATT and CDR2 SNEGSKA (reference sequence). The chain's CDR3 is CSARDLPGGLNEQFF. As DNA, the CDR3 is TGCAGTGCTAGAGATCTCCCGGGAGGGCTCAATGAGCAGTTCTTC.

The chain uses TRBV27 and TRBJ2-3, with D perhaps given as TRBD1 or TRBD2 (6 bases each). Germline V gene sequence: CDR1 MNHEY, CDR2 SMNVEV (reference sequence). The V end was cut by 8 bases, the J end by 0 bases, with 21 bases between. There are 17 residues in the CDR3. CDR3 in amino acids: CASEAQGWGASTDTQYF. CDR3 DNA: TGTGCCAGCGAGGCCCAAGGTTGGGGGGCCAGCACAGATACGCAGTATTTT.

This rearrangement joins TRBV28 to TRBJ2-7, with D perhaps TRBD2 (5 bases). With 6 bases removed from V and 3 bases from J, the gap between germline ends came to 15 bases. The CDR3 has 14 amino acids. Looked up from germline, CDR1 is MDHEN and CDR2 is SYDVKM. CDR3 residues: CASREVQPDYEQYF. The CDR3 coding sequence is TGTGCCAGCAGGGAGGTACAGCCTGACTACGAGCAGTACTTC.

V is TRBV27 and J is TRBJ2-1; 11 positions agree with TRBD2. The CDR3 loop spans 16 amino acids. The V gene end was trimmed by 3 bases and the J gene end by 5 bases; junction bases not matched to a gene: 6. CDR1 and CDR2 from the germline V gene are MNHEY and SMNVEV (reference sequence). CDR3 sequence: CASSFLAGGIDNEQFF. For the CDR3, the DNA is TGTGCCAGCAGTTTTTTAGCGGGGGGGATAGACAATGAGCAGTTCTTC.

There are a few counts of this clonotype. In DNA form, the CDR3 reads TGTGCCAGCAGTGTTGGGCTAGCGGGAGTTCTTAATGAGCAGTTCTTC. Its protein product is CASSVGLAGVLNEQFF. The chain joins TRBV2 to TRBJ2-1; 10 bases are shared with TRBD2. Germline V gene lookup returns CDR1 SNHLY and CDR2 FYNNEI. Unmatched junction bases numbered 10, after V lost 4 bases and J lost 7 bases. The CDR3 is 16 amino acids.

The chain couples TRBV20-1 to TRBJ2-4; weak D call: TRBD1 (5 bases). There are 16 residues in the CDR3. In germline, CDR1 is DFQATT, CDR2 SNEGSKA (reference sequence). V lost 0 bases and J 4 bases, leaving 16 bases between the germline ends. CDR3 in amino acids: CSAREAGKDLKNIQYF. In nucleotides, the CDR3 is TGCAGTGCTAGAGAGGCAGGGAAGGACCTTAAAAACATTCAGTACTTC.

This clonotype occurred many times. The J gene is TRBJ2-7, the V gene TRBV12-3 or TRBV12-4, with unresolved D. The ends were cut back, 3 bases at V and 9 bases at J, with 9 bases in the middle. The CDR3 is made up of 11 amino acids. Written as DNA, the CDR3 is TGTGCCAGCAGTTTCGGCCTAGGGCAGTACTTC. It specifies CASSFGLGQYF.

V gene TRBV20-1 combines with J gene TRBJ1-5; the D gene is possibly TRBD1 (6 bases). CDR1 DFQATT and CDR2 SNEGSKA come from the germline V gene (reference sequence). V gave up 3 bases and J gave up 6 bases, with 12 bases separating them. This CDR3 is built from 13 residues. The CDR3 loop reads CSASTGIRQPQHF. The DNA for the CDR3 is TGCAGTGCTAGCACAGGGATTCGTCAGCCCCAGCATTTT.